The T cell receptor beta chain under discussion was sequenced for a study of cytomegalovirus exposure and HLA in healthy donors. PCR employed 60 Vbeta and 13 Jbeta primers. Measured with immunoSEQ multiplex PCR; TCRdb has only the in-frame clones, and not every one. Here the sample spans under 170,000 clones, roughly 77% being singletons. This CDR3 has 16 amino acids. V was pared by 5 bases and J by 1 base, with 9 bases of the junction left unmatched. Per germline, CDR1 MRHNA and CDR2 SNTAGT. Overall study results and limits: Relative to the 666-donor mean, N-insertions were reportedly fewer in an Asian-associated ancestry cluster in a later analysis.

Notes on this clone: The antigen is unknown.

The source material was PBMCs. This chain uses TRBV6-4 with TRBJ2-3, with 7 bases identical to TRBD2. This TCR came from a human donor in good health. CDR3: CASSLNGAGGTDTQYF. CDR3 DNA sequence: TGTGCCAGCAGTCTGAACGGTGCGGGGGGCACAGATACGCAGTATTTT.